This T cell receptor (beta chain) originates from a study of a mutant IDH1 vaccine in newly diagnosed glioma. Study-wide results and caveats: Any relationship between pseudoprogression and changes in top peripheral T cell clonotypes seemed absent.

As to time point: week 11, during vaccination. Vaccination comprised doses that each held 300 ug of mutant IDH1 20-mer peptide, plus topical imiquimod. Note on this clone: Its antigen is as yet unknown.

Profiling relied on immunoSEQ multiplex PCR, and the TCRdb table lists in-frame clones only, not all of them. The table lists around 26,000 clones, 70% of them singletons. CDR3 length equals 17 residues. The germline gives CDR1 SGHAT, CDR2 FQNNGV. V gave up 0 bases and J gave up 1 base, with 15 bases separating them. The sequence was collected from a man between 18 and 35 years old with glioma. Some clones in this sample may be carry-over from other donors' samples. Material: peripheral blood mononuclear cells (PBMCs), obtained from a glioma patient whose treatment included an IDH1 peptide vaccine. This chain links TRBV11-2 with TRBJ1-2; D is unclear. The CDR3 loop is CASSLDPQQLLNYGYTF. In nucleotides, the CDR3 is TGTGCCAGCAGCTTAGATCCGCAGCAGCTACTTAACTATGGCTACACCTTC.